The 30 T cell receptor beta chains reported below all come from one sample, sequenced in a study of response to subunit inactivated influenza vaccine. TCRdb re-called the RT-PCR reads through MiXCR, storing one row per CDR3 protein. This sample has fewer than 550,000 distinct CDR3 sequences, with about 25% found just once. Source: CD4+ T cells sorted from PBMCs, taken 4 to 6 days after vaccination. The source of these receptors is a man between 50 and 59 years old who received an inactivated influenza vaccine.

The chain is built from TRBV2 and TRBJ1-1; D might be TRBD1 (6 bases). Per the germline V gene, CDR1 is SNHLY and CDR2 is FYNNEI. The CDR3 sequence is 14 residues long. V was pared by 6 bases and J by 5 bases, with 16 bases between. Here the CDR3 reads CASRGTGAGTEAFF. The CDR3 region has the DNA TGTGCCAGCAGGGGGACGGGGGCCGGGACTGAAGCTTTCTTT.

This clonotype occurred a few times. The chain recombines TRBV29-1 with TRBJ1-6; maybe TRBD1 (6 bases). Looked up from germline, CDR1 is SQVTM and CDR2 is ANQGSEA. CDR3 length: 13 amino acids. Trimming shortened V by 8 bases and J by 6 bases, and 14 bases separated the two germline ends. The chain's CDR3 is CSFQGTCNSPLHF. In DNA, the CDR3 is TGCAGCTTCCAGGGGACTTGTAATTCACCCCTCCACTTT.

The table lists this clonotype with a few counts. The chain links TRBV5-1 to TRBJ2-1, with 7 bases aligning to TRBD2. This CDR3 has 15 amino acids. With V trimmed by 2 bases and J by 5 bases, 7 bases remained unmatched. Looked up from germline, CDR1 is SGHRS and CDR2 is YFSETQ. This CDR3 reads CASSLKTSRDNEQFF. In DNA form, the CDR3 reads TGCGCCAGCAGCTTAAAGACTAGCCGGGACAATGAGCAGTTCTTC.

The gene calls are TRBV20-1 and TRBJ2-5; TRBD2 matches at 13 bases. The CDR3 is made up of 18 amino acids. Germline CDR1 reads DFQATT; CDR2 reads SNEGSKA (reference sequence). Trimming cost V 5 bases and J 5 bases; bases outside gene matches: 17. DNA of the CDR3: TGCAGTGCTGTCGTGGGGTGGACTAGCGGGAGAAGGAGGGAGACCCAGTACTTC. Translating it yields CSAVVGWTSGRRRETQYF.

This clonotype turned up a few times. The chain carries TRBV3-1 and TRBJ1-5; possibly TRBD1 for D (6 bases). The CDR3 is 14 residues long. Germline loops: CDR1 LGHDT, CDR2 YNNKEL (reference sequence). The germline V and J ends were trimmed by 9 bases and 4 bases, with 16 bases remaining between them. CDR3 loop: CARRWGQENQPQHF. In DNA form, the CDR3 reads TGTGCCAGGCGGTGGGGGCAGGAGAATCAGCCCCAGCATTTT.

The chain joins TRBV28 to TRBJ2-1, with 10 bases lining up with TRBD2. Germline CDR1 is MDHEN and CDR2 is SYDVKM. The CDR3 loop spans 18 amino acids. The J segment lost 1 base and the V segment lost 1 base, leaving 7 bases of the junction unmatched. CDR3 sequence (DNA): TGTGCCAGCAGTTTATTCTTGGGACTAGCGCCTTCCTACAATGAGCAGTTCTTC. Translating gives CASSLFLGLAPSYNEQFF.

This clonotype occurred a few times. The V call is TRBV18, the J call TRBJ2-5; D ambiguous. CDR1 is KGHSH and CDR2 is LQKENI in the germline V gene. Trimming left V 4 bases short and J 2 bases short, with 8 bases between. The CDR3 runs to 13 residues. For the CDR3, the DNA is TGTGCCAGCTCACGTGCATTACAAGAGACCCAGTACTTC. Translating gives CASSRALQETQYF. Supplemented by reference TRBV18 and TRBJ2-5, the full variable domain reads NAGVMQNPRHLVRRRGQEARLRCSPMKGHSHVYWYRQLPEEGLKFMVYLQKENIIDESGMPKERFSAEFPKEGPSILRIQQVVRGDSAAYFCASSRALQETQYFGPGTRLLVL.

This clonotype was seen a handful of times. This chain uses TRBV4-2 with TRBJ2-1, with 7 bases lining up with TRBD2. Germline V gene data show CDR1 as LGHNA and CDR2 as YNFKEQ. CDR3 size: 15 residues. V lost 0 bases and J lost 2; bases outside the gene matches: 1. For the CDR3, the DNA is TGTGCCAGCAGCCAAGAGCGGGGGACCTACAATGAGCAGTTCTTC. This translates into CASSQERGTYNEQFF.

This clonotype has more than one count but fewer than ten. The J gene is TRBJ2-7, the V gene TRBV12-3 or TRBV12-4; perhaps TRBD2 as D (5 bases). Between the trimmed V and J ends, which lost 2 bases and 7 bases, there was a span of 12 bases. The CDR3 consists of 13 residues. CDR3 sequence reads: CASSLSGSLEQYF. As DNA, the CDR3 is TGTGCCAGCAGTTTATCGGGGAGCCTGGAGCAGTACTTC.

The chain is built from TRBV5-5 and TRBJ2-1; 10 bases agree with TRBD1. The germline V gene has CDR1 SGHKS and CDR2 YYEKEE (reference sequence). V lost 3 bases and J lost 6; bases outside the gene matches: 6. The CDR3 has 15 residues. CDR3 loop: CASSWGQGLGNEQFF. DNA of the CDR3: TGTGCCAGCAGCTGGGGACAGGGGTTGGGCAATGAGCAGTTCTTC.

This rearrangement joins TRBV9 to TRBJ2-2, with D unresolved. V was shortened by 0 bases and J by 4 bases, with 4 bases between the two germline ends. CDR3 size: 13 residues. Germline V gives CDR1 SGDLS, CDR2 YYNGEE. DNA for the CDR3: TGTGCCAGCAGCGTAGGGTTCACCGGGGAGCTGTTTTTT. Translating gives CASSVGFTGELFF.

The chain recombines TRBV5-1 with TRBJ2-5; TRBD2 is a possible D gene (6 bases). Germline CDR1 and CDR2: SGHRS and YFSETQ. V lost 7 bases to trimming and J lost 4 bases, with 14 bases between them. This CDR3 contains 13 residues. CDR3 region: CASRSGSGETQYF. In DNA form, the CDR3 reads TGCGCCAGCCGTAGCGGATCCGGAGAGACCCAGTACTTC.

This clonotype has just a few counts. The chain joins TRBV6-2 or TRBV6-3 to TRBJ2-1; the D is unclear. V was cut by 2 bases and J by 9 bases, with 8 bases left in between. CDR1 and CDR2 from the germline V gene are MNHEY and SVGEGT. This CDR3 is 12 amino acids long. This CDR3 is CASSYGETEQFF. In DNA, the CDR3 is TGTGCCAGCAGTTACGGCGAGACTGAGCAGTTCTTC.

This clonotype was picked up many times. The J gene is TRBJ2-7, the V gene TRBV5-1; D is undetermined. The V end was cut by 0 bases, the J end by 4 bases, with 8 bases between. There are 13 residues in the CDR3. Germline loops: CDR1 SGHRS, CDR2 YFSETQ. CDR3 in amino acids: CASSLARGYEQYF. The CDR3 DNA sequence: TGCGCCAGCAGCTTGGCTCGCGGTTACGAGCAGTACTTC.

This clonotype has just one count. The chain recombines TRBV9 with TRBJ2-6; D is ambiguous. The CDR3 is 19 residues long. Trimming removed 0 bases at V and 0 bases at J, with 16 bases between. Germline CDR1 and CDR2: SGDLS and YYNGEE. In DNA, the CDR3 is TGTGCCAGCAGCGTAGCCAGTTATGGGATACGCTCTGGGGCCAACGTCCTGACTTTC. This translates into CASSVASYGIRSGANVLTF. Complete variable domain (other parts from reference TRBV9 and TRBJ2-6): DSGVTQTPKHLITATGQRVTLRCSPRSGDLSVYWYQQSLDQGLQFLIQYYNGEERAKGNILERFSAQQFPDLHSELNLSSLELGDSALYFCASSVASYGIRSGANVLTFGAGSRLTVL.

This clonotype was recorded a few times. The chain uses TRBV7-2 and TRBJ2-5; D is uncertain. The CDR3 has 15 residues. V was shortened by 3 bases and J by 1 base, with 12 bases between the two germline ends. Germline lookup yields CDR1 SGHTA and CDR2 FQGNSA. The chain's CDR3 is CASSFYLSGQETQYF. The CDR3, as DNA: TGTGCCAGCAGCTTTTACCTCTCAGGCCAAGAGACCCAGTACTTC.

The chain couples TRBV18 to TRBJ1-3; D is unclear. This CDR3 contains 15 residues. Between the trimmed V and J ends, which lost 4 bases and 0 bases, there was a span of 10 bases. Germline V lookup: CDR1 KGHSH, CDR2 LQKENI. CDR3 DNA: TGTGCCAGCTCACGGAATACAGTCTCTGGAAACACCATATATTTT. This sequence encodes CASSRNTVSGNTIYF.

The chain couples TRBV18 to TRBJ2-7; D possibly corresponds to TRBD2 (5 bases). The CDR3 contains 13 residues. CDR1 and CDR2 from the germline V gene are KGHSH and LQKENI. V was cut by 8 bases and J by 2 bases, with 13 bases left in between. The CDR3 protein is CASASAEPYEQYF. The CDR3 DNA reads as TGTGCCAGCGCTTCAGCGGAACCCTACGAGCAGTACTTC. Full variable domain (outside the CDR3, taken from reference TRBV18 and TRBJ2-7): NAGVMQNPRHLVRRRGQEARLRCSPMKGHSHVYWYRQLPEEGLKFMVYLQKENIIDESGMPKERFSAEFPKEGPSILRIQQVVRGDSAAYFCASASAEPYEQYFGPGTRLTVT.

This clonotype was picked up a small number of times. This chain links TRBV6-5 with TRBJ2-3; 13 bases align to TRBD2. The CDR3 is made up of 16 amino acids. CDR1 and CDR2 (germline): MNHEY, SVGAGI. The junction had 15 bases not matched to a gene; V was cut back by 4 bases and J by 14 bases. The CDR3: CASSSFGTSGGARRYF. CDR3 sequence (DNA): TGTGCCAGCAGTTCCTTCGGCACTAGCGGGGGGGCCCGTAGGTATTTT.

The chain recombines TRBV3-1 with TRBJ1-2; D unresolved. V gave up 4 bases and J gave up 0 bases, with 9 bases separating them. The CDR3 runs to 14 residues. Germline V gene lookup returns CDR1 LGHDT and CDR2 YNNKEL (reference sequence). CDR3 region: CASSPPKANYGYTF. The CDR3 DNA reads as TGTGCCAGCAGCCCCCCCAAAGCTAACTATGGCTACACCTTC.

J is TRBJ2-3 and V is TRBV10-3; 8 bases align to TRBD2. The CDR3 has 14 amino acids. V was clipped by 3 bases and J by 2 bases; unmatched bases: 1. Germline V CDR1 and CDR2: ENHRY, SYGVKD. The chain's CDR3 is CAISDGGDTDTQYF. The CDR3 DNA reads TGTGCCATCAGTGACGGGGGGGACACAGATACGCAGTATTTT.

This rearrangement joins TRBV29-1 to TRBJ2-7; D may be TRBD1 (6 bases). V was pared by 2 bases and J by 6 bases, with 11 bases between. CDR1 and CDR2 (germline): SQVTM, ANQGSEA. The CDR3 has 12 residues. The CDR3 DNA sequence: TGCAGCGTTGAACTTCAGGGGACCGAGCAGTACTTC. Translated, it gives CSVELQGTEQYF.

This clonotype is termed medium-sized (0.01 to 0.1%). The rearrangement links TRBV29-1 to TRBJ2-5; TRBD2 matches at 7 bases. Germline V CDR1 and CDR2: SQVTM, ANQGSEA. This CDR3 region has 14 residues. Trimming at V came to 4 bases and at J to 4 bases, leaving 9 bases not matched to a gene. The CDR3: CSVAERGVGETQYF. The CDR3 nucleotides are TGCAGCGTTGCGGAACGGGGGGTCGGAGAGACCCAGTACTTC.

This clonotype was observed a handful of times. This chain links TRBV28 with TRBJ2-7; the D gene is possibly TRBD1 (6 bases). Germline V gives CDR1 MDHEN, CDR2 SYDVKM. The V end was cut by 6 bases, the J end by 6 bases, with 9 bases between. CDR3 length: 11 residues. The CDR3 nucleotides read TGTGCCAGCAGAACAGGGAGCGAGCAGTACTTC. Translating gives CASRTGSEQYF.

The chain has TRBV5-1 and TRBJ2-5; 13 bases are shared with TRBD2. The CDR3 contains 16 residues. Per the germline V gene, CDR1 is SGHRS and CDR2 is YFSETQ. Trimming cost V 1 base and J 2 bases; bases outside gene matches: 2. The CDR3 DNA sequence: TGCGCCAGCAGCTTGTCGGGACTAGCGGGGCAAGAGACCCAGTACTTC. This translates into CASSLSGLAGQETQYF.

The chain carries TRBV5-1 and TRBJ2-5; 9 nucleotides match TRBD1. The CDR3 sequence is 15 residues long. Germline trimming cut 5 bases from V and 1 base from J; bases unmatched to any gene: 6. Germline V gene lookup returns CDR1 SGHRS and CDR2 YFSETQ. DNA for the CDR3: TGCGCCAGCAGTTTCCGGGACAGGGTCCAAGAGACCCAGTACTTC. Amino acids: CASSFRDRVQETQYF.

The gene calls are TRBV7-9 and TRBJ2-5, with D unclear. The germline V gene encodes CDR1 SEHNR and CDR2 FQNEAQ (reference sequence). V dropped 0 bases and J dropped 2 bases, with 16 bases sitting between them. The CDR3 sequence is 17 residues long. The CDR3 sequence is CASSLAAGWRSQETQYF. The DNA for the CDR3 is TGTGCCAGCAGCTTAGCCGCCGGTTGGCGATCTCAAGAGACCCAGTACTTC.

This clonotype was recorded a few times. J is TRBJ2-5 and V is TRBV6-1, with a weak D call TRBD2 (5 bases). Trimming stripped 4 bases from V and 4 bases from J, with 10 bases between. The CDR3 is 13 residues long. Germline V gene sequence: CDR1 MNHNS, CDR2 SASEGT. CDR3 bases: TGTGCCAGCAGTGCACTAGTTTCAGAGACCCAGTACTTC. Residues: CASSALVSETQYF.

As to this clonotype: The junction does not match germline at one end; this may be a read error. The chain employs TRBV7-2 and TRBJ2-1; TRBD2 aligns across 9 bases. This CDR3 is 16 amino acids long. Germline lookup yields CDR1 SGHTA and CDR2 FQGNSA. The DNA for the CDR3 is TGTGCCAGCAGCATAGCGGGGGTCATCTCCTACAATGAGCAGTTCTTC. Amino acids: CASSIAGVISYNEQFF.

The table lists this clonotype with a few counts. The V gene is TRBV7-2, the J gene TRBJ2-3, with D maybe TRBD1 (5 bases). Germline V gives CDR1 SGHTA, CDR2 FQGNSA. The CDR3 contains 14 residues. Trimming took 4 bases from V and 0 from J, leaving 8 bases between them. CDR3 DNA: TGTGCCAGCAGCTGGGGCGGTAGCACAGATACGCAGTATTTT. This encodes CASSWGGSTDTQYF.